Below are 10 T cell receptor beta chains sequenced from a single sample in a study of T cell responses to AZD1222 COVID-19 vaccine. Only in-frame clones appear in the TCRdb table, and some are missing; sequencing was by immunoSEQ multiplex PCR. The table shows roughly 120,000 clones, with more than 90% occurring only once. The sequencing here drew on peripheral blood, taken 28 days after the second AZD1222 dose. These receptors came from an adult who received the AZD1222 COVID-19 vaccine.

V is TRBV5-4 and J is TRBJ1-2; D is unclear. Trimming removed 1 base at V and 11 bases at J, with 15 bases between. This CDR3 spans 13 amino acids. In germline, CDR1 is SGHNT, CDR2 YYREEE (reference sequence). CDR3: CASSLSRQAIYTF. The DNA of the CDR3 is TGTGCCAGCAGCTTGTCCAGGCAGGCGATATACACCTTC. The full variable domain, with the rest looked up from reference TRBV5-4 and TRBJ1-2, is ETGVTQSPTHLIKTRGQQVTLRCSSQSGHNTVSWYQQALGQGPQFIFQYYREEENGRGNFPPRFSGLQFPNYSSELNVNALELDDSALYLCASSLSRQAIYTFGSGTRLTVV.

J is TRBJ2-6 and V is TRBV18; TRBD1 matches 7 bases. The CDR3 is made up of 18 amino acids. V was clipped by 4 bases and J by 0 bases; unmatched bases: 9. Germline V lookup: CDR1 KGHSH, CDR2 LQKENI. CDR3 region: CASSRSGTAISGANVLTF. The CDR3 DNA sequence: TGTGCCAGCTCACGATCCGGGACAGCCATCTCTGGGGCCAACGTCCTGACTTTC.

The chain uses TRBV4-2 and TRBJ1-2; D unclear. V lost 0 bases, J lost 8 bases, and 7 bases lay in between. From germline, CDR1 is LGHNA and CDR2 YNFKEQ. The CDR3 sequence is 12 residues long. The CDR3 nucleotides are TGTGCCAGCAGCCAAGAGGGATTAGGCTACACCTTC. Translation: CASSQEGLGYTF.

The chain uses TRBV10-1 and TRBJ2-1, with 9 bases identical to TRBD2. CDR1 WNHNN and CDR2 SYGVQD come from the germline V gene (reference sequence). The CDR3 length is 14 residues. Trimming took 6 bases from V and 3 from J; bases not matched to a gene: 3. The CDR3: CASSHSGGYNEQFF. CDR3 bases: TGCGCCAGCAGCCATAGCGGGGGCTACAATGAGCAGTTCTTC.

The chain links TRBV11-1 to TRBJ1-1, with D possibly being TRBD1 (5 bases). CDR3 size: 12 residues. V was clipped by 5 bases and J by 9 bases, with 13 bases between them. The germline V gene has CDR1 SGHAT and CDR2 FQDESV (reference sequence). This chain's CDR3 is CASSENLGQAFF. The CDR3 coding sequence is TGTGCCAGCAGCGAGAACTTGGGACAAGCTTTCTTT.

The CDR3 protein is CASSEYRIKDTQYF. In nucleotides, the CDR3 is TGTGCCAGCAGTGAATACAGGATTAAAGATACGCAGTATTTT. The genes are TRBV6-1 and TRBJ2-3; TRBD1 is a possible D gene (5 bases). CDR1 is MNHNS and CDR2 is SASEGT in the germline V gene. The V gene lost 2 bases and the J gene lost 5 bases, with 11 bases spanning the gap. This CDR3 region has 14 residues.

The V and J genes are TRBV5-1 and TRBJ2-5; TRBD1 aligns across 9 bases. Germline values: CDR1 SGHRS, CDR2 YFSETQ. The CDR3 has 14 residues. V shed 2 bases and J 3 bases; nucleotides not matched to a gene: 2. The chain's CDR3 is CASSFRTGEETQYF. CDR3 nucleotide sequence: TGCGCCAGCAGCTTTAGGACAGGGGAAGAGACCCAGTACTTC. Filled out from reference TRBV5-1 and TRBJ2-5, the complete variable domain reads KAGVTQTPRYLIKTRGQQVTLSCSPISGHRSVSWYQQTPGQGLQFLFEYFSETQRNKGNFPGRFSGRQFSNSRSEMNVSTLELGDSALYLCASSFRTGEETQYFGPGTRLLVL.

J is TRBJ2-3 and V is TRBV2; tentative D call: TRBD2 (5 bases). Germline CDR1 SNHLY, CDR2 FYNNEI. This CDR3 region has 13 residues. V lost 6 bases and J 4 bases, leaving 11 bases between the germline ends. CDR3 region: CASREDRADTQYF. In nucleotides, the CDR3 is TGTGCCAGCAGGGAGGATAGGGCAGATACGCAGTATTTT.

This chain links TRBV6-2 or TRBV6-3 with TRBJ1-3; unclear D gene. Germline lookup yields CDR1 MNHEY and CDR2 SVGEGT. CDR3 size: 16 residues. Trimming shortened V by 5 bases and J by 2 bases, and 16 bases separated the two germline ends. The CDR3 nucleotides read TGTGCCAGCAGTCTTACCTCGGCCCGGGCTGGAAACACCATATATTTT. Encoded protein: CASSLTSARAGNTIYF.

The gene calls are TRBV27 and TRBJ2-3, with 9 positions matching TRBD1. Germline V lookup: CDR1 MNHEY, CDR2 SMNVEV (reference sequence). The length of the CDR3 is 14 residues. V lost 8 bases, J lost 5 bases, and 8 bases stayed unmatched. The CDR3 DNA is TGTGCCAGCGGGGACAGGGCGTGGGGAGATACGCAGTATTTT. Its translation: CASGDRAWGDTQYF.